Following are 5 T cell receptor beta chains from one sample sequenced in a study of cytomegalovirus exposure and HLA in healthy donors. The PCR had 60 Vbeta and 13 Jbeta primers. Repertoires were generated with immunoSEQ multiplex PCR, while TCRdb's copy carries only in-frame clones and drops some. The sample has approximately 160,000 clones, 65% to 85% seen once; the top ten hold about 3.1%. The sample comprised PBMCs. The receptor set was obtained from a woman in her 50s in good health and CMV-seropositive.

This chain uses TRBV30 with TRBJ1-2, with D hard to call. CDR1 is GTSNPN and CDR2 is SVGIG in the germline V gene (reference sequence). The V and J ends lost 1 base and 7 bases respectively, with 13 bases between them. CDR3 length: 13 amino acids. CDR3 protein: CAWSAAGVGGYTF. The CDR3 region has the DNA TGTGCCTGGAGTGCCGCAGGCGTGGGTGGCTACACCTTC.

This chain uses TRBV6-1 with TRBJ1-2; TRBD1 might be the D (6 bases). V lost 2 bases and J lost 2, with 6 bases in between. The length of the CDR3 is 13 residues. Germline lookup yields CDR1 MNHNS and CDR2 SASEGT. The CDR3 here is CASSETGNYGYTF. DNA for the CDR3: TGTGCCAGCAGTGAAACAGGGAACTATGGCTACACCTTC.

This clone showed up just once. The V call is TRBV4-3, the J call TRBJ1-2; 8 bases fit TRBD1. V shed 4 bases and J 3 bases; nucleotides not matched to a gene: 4. This CDR3 is 14 amino acids long. Looked up from germline, CDR1 is LGHNA and CDR2 is YSLEER. The DNA for the CDR3 is TGCGCCAGCAGCCTCGGACAGGGCGACTATGGCTACACCTTC. Residues: CASSLGQGDYGYTF.

This sequence joins TRBV28 and TRBJ1-2; D call uncertain. CDR3 size: 14 residues. From germline, CDR1 is MDHEN and CDR2 SYDVKM. Trimming took 4 bases from V and 8 from J, leaving 17 bases between them. The CDR3 spells CASSYGSESLGYTF. The CDR3 coding sequence is TGTGCCAGCAGTTACGGGTCAGAATCCCTGGGCTACACCTTC.

The chain joins TRBV28 to TRBJ1-5, with 7 bases matching TRBD1. CDR3 length: 15 residues. Germline V gives CDR1 MDHEN, CDR2 SYDVKM. V lost 3 bases to trimming and J lost 11 bases; unmatched junction nucleotides: 13. CDR3: CASSFPTGSGVAQHF. As DNA, the CDR3 is TGTGCCAGCAGTTTCCCGACAGGGTCTGGTGTAGCCCAGCATTTT.